These 19 T cell receptor beta chains originate from one sample sequenced in a study of blood T cell repertoires in COVID-19. Profiled with immunoSEQ multiplex PCR; TCRdb holds only in-frame clones, not every one. This table holds 200,000 to 300,000 clones, around 87% found once. The sequenced sample consisted of peripheral blood. These TCRs come from a woman between 45 and 60 years old with acute or convalescent COVID-19.

J is TRBJ1-1 and V is TRBV7-2; 7 nucleotides line up with TRBD1. Germline trimming cut 10 bases from V and 4 bases from J; bases unmatched to any gene: 9. The length of the CDR3 is 13 residues. CDR1 SGHTA and CDR2 FQGNSA come from the germline V gene. The CDR3 region has the DNA TGTGCCACGCGAGAGGGGGCAGGCACTGAAGCTTTCTTT. It specifies CATREGAGTEAFF.

This clone was recorded only once. The chain links TRBV28 to TRBJ2-7, with TRBD1 identical over 7 bases. The CDR3 contains 14 residues. V trimming: 5 bases; J trimming: 2 bases; junction bases outside the gene matches: 6. Germline values: CDR1 MDHEN, CDR2 SYDVKM. CDR3: CASSTVQGTYEQYF. DNA for the CDR3: TGTGCCAGCAGTACGGTACAGGGGACCTACGAGCAGTACTTC.

This chain links TRBV12-3 or TRBV12-4 with TRBJ2-2; D may be TRBD1 (5 bases). Trimming left V 3 bases short and J 4 bases short, with 6 bases between. The CDR3 extends over 13 amino acids. The CDR3 is CASSFDSTGELFF. DNA for the CDR3: TGTGCCAGCAGTTTCGACAGCACCGGGGAGCTGTTTTTT.

The J gene is TRBJ1-6, the V gene TRBV3-1 (or the pseudogene TRBV3-2); D uncertain. The V end lost 2 bases, the J end lost 7 bases, and 12 bases lay between the germline ends. This CDR3 spans 15 amino acids. Germline CDR1 is LGHDT and CDR2 is YNNKEL (reference sequence). The CDR3 DNA reads TGTGCCAGCAGCCAAAGCAGCGCGGGGAATTCACCCCTCCACTTT. Encoded protein: CASSQSSAGNSPLHF.

The gene calls are TRBV20-1 and TRBJ2-1; D is unresolved. The CDR3 loop spans 11 amino acids. V lost 3 bases and J lost 7, with 7 bases in between. CDR1 DFQATT and CDR2 SNEGSKA come from the germline V gene (reference sequence). The CDR3 region has the DNA TGCAGTGCTAGTCCTGTAAATGAGCAGTTCTTC. Translation gives CSASPVNEQFF.

The chain couples TRBV27 to TRBJ2-5; D gene uncertain. Looked up from germline, CDR1 is MNHEY and CDR2 is SMNVEV (reference sequence). The V gene lost 4 bases and the J gene lost 3 bases, with 18 bases spanning the gap. The CDR3 runs 16 residues. CDR3 nucleotide sequence: TGTGCCAGCAGTTCGATCGGCTGGGTCGGAGAAGAGACCCAGTACTTC. Encoded protein: CASSSIGWVGEETQYF.

This chain uses TRBV28 with TRBJ1-1; D gene ambiguous. The CDR3 length is 16 residues. CDR1 is MDHEN, CDR2 SYDVKM, per germline. V lost 5 bases and J 3 bases, leaving 19 bases between the germline ends. The CDR3 sequence: CASSPSGVLTHTEAFF. The CDR3 region has the DNA TGTGCCAGCAGTCCCTCCGGGGTGTTAACACACACTGAAGCTTTCTTT.

The V and J genes are TRBV7-7 and TRBJ1-3; TRBD1 agrees at 9 bases. CDR3 size: 18 residues. The germline V gene has CDR1 SSHAT and CDR2 FNYEAQ (reference sequence). The V segment lost 6 bases and the J segment 0 bases; nucleotides outside the gene matches: 12. For the CDR3, the DNA is TGTGCCAGCAGGGGGACAGGGACGCACCTGCCCTCTGGAAACACCATATATTTT. Its translation: CASRGTGTHLPSGNTIYF.

The chain joins TRBV7-9 to TRBJ1-3; D gene uncertain. The CDR3 has 14 residues. The V and J ends lost 5 bases and 0 bases respectively, with 8 bases between them. Germline V CDR1 and CDR2: SEHNR, FQNEAQ (reference sequence). The CDR3 region has the DNA TGTGCCAGCAGCCGGGGTAACTCTGGAAACACCATATATTTT. This encodes CASSRGNSGNTIYF.

The V call is TRBV7-2, the J call TRBJ1-2; possible D gene TRBD1, 6 bases. This CDR3 has 14 residues. The V and J ends lost 1 base and 8 bases respectively, with 14 bases between them. Germline CDR1 and CDR2: SGHTA and FQGNSA. The CDR3 DNA sequence: TGTGCCAGCAGCTTAGTAGCACAGGGCGGCGGCTACACCTTC. Protein product: CASSLVAQGGGYTF.

The J gene is TRBJ1-5, the V gene TRBV28, with D tentatively TRBD1 (6 bases). The CDR3 is 14 amino acids. Trimming removed 6 bases at V and 7 bases at J, with 16 bases between. The V gene's germline CDR1 is MDHEN and CDR2 SYDVKM. CDR3 DNA sequence: TGTGCCAGCAGATTACAGGGATTCTTGCAGCCCCAGCATTTT. Residues: CASRLQGFLQPQHF.

This sequence joins TRBV5-1 and TRBJ2-5; D unclear. CDR1 SGHRS and CDR2 YFSETQ come from the germline V gene. Trimming shortened V by 3 bases and J by 4 bases, and 16 bases separated the two germline ends. This CDR3 is 15 amino acids long. The CDR3 loop is CASSSPGDASETQYF. DNA for the CDR3: TGCGCCAGCAGCTCCCCGGGTGACGCGTCAGAGACCCAGTACTTC. Drawing the rest from reference TRBV5-1 and TRBJ2-5, the complete variable domain is KAGVTQTPRYLIKTRGQQVTLSCSPISGHRSVSWYQQTPGQGLQFLFEYFSETQRNKGNFPGRFSGRQFSNSRSEMNVSTLELGDSALYLCASSSPGDASETQYFGPGTRLLVL.

The gene calls are TRBV3-1 (or the pseudogene TRBV3-2) and TRBJ2-3, with D hard to call. This CDR3 is 14 amino acids long. In germline, CDR1 is LGHDT, CDR2 YNNKEL (reference sequence). Trimming took 4 bases from V and 4 from J, leaving 12 bases between them. The CDR3 bases are TGTGCCAGCAGCCGCTTTGTGAGCGCAGATACGCAGTATTTT. This encodes CASSRFVSADTQYF.

The V gene is TRBV6-5, the J gene TRBJ2-1; 8 bases line up with TRBD2. In germline, CDR1 is MNHEY, CDR2 SVGAGI. J gave up 10 bases and V 7 bases, and 12 bases lay outside the gene matches. The CDR3 totals 14 residues. CDR3 region: CASKNGLAGTEQFF. In nucleotides, the CDR3 is TGTGCCAGCAAAAACGGACTAGCAGGGACGGAGCAGTTCTTC.

This chain uses TRBV5-1 with TRBJ2-4; 11 nucleotides agree with TRBD2. The CDR3 has 14 amino acids. Trimming took 4 bases from V and 11 from J; bases not matched to a gene: 8. Germline V gene sequence: CDR1 SGHRS, CDR2 YFSETQ. The CDR3 here is CASSPGTSGQVQYF. As DNA, the CDR3 is TGCGCCAGCAGCCCCGGGACTAGCGGCCAGGTTCAGTACTTC.

The chain combines TRBV7-9 with TRBJ2-7, with 9 bases matching TRBD2. The CDR3 has 15 amino acids. Germline V CDR1 and CDR2: SEHNR, FQNEAQ (reference sequence). V dropped 1 base and J dropped 4; count of bases not matched to a gene: 5. Here the CDR3 reads CASSLVPSGTYEQYF. For the CDR3, the DNA is TGTGCCAGCAGCTTAGTGCCTAGCGGGACTTACGAGCAGTACTTC. The whole variable domain, remainder taken from reference TRBV7-9 and TRBJ2-7, is DTGVSQNPRHKITKRGQNVTFRCDPISEHNRLYWYRQTLGQGPEFLTYFQNEAQLEKSRLLSDRFSAERPKGSFSTLEIQRTEQGDSAMYLCASSLVPSGTYEQYFGPGTRLTVT.

This clone was recorded only once. The rearrangement links TRBV6-2 or TRBV6-3 to TRBJ2-7; D gene uncertain. The V end was cut by 3 bases, the J end by 6 bases, with 15 bases between. The germline V gene has CDR1 MNHEY and CDR2 SVGEGT. This CDR3 spans 14 amino acids. Written as DNA, the CDR3 is TGTGCCAGCAGTTATTCCCGTCTAGAATCCGAGCAGTACTTC. Translated, it gives CASSYSRLESEQYF.

The V gene is TRBV15, the J gene TRBJ1-5, with D unresolved. Deletions cut 0 bases from V and 2 bases from J, with 8 bases between. In germline, CDR1 is LNHNV, CDR2 YYDKDF (reference sequence). This CDR3 spans 15 amino acids. CDR3 in DNA: TGTGCCACCAGCAGAGAGCCCACGGGCAATCAGCCCCAGCATTTT. This gives the protein CATSREPTGNQPQHF. Combining the CDR3 with reference TRBV15 and TRBJ1-5 gives the whole variable domain DAMVIQNPRYQVTQFGKPVTLSCSQTLNHNVMYWYQQKSSQAPKLLFHYYDKDFNNEADTPDNFQSRRPNTSFCFLDIRSPGLGDTAMYLCATSREPTGNQPQHFGDGTRLSIL.

This chain joins TRBV12-3 or TRBV12-4 and TRBJ2-3; a weak D match, TRBD1 (6 bases). V gave up 7 bases and J gave up 2 bases, with 10 bases separating them. There are 13 residues in the CDR3. The CDR3 loop reads CASTRTDTDTQYF. In DNA form, the CDR3 reads TGTGCCAGCACTAGGACAGACACAGATACGCAGTATTTT.